Listed here are 14 T cell receptor beta chains from one sample, sequenced in a study of graft-versus-host responses after intestinal transplantation. Assay: immunoSEQ multiplex PCR; the TCRdb copy retains only in-frame clones and omits some. Among approximately 130,000 clones listed, more than 80% were seen once. These receptors lack a known antigen. The input for sequencing was unstimulated CD4+ T cells sorted from spleen or lymph node cells, taken before intestinal transplant. All receptors come from a human donor who received an intestinal transplant.

The chain recombines TRBV6-5 with TRBJ1-4; weak D call: TRBD1 (6 bases). The ends were cut back, 7 bases at V and 5 bases at J, with 14 bases in the middle. Germline CDR1 is MNHEY and CDR2 is SVGAGI. CDR3 length: 14 amino acids. CDR3 DNA: TGTGCCAGCAAGAGCCCCGGGACAAATGAAAAACTGTTTTTT. Its protein is CASKSPGTNEKLFF.

The gene calls are TRBV9 and TRBJ1-1, with D possibly being TRBD1 (5 bases). Between the trimmed V and J ends, which lost 0 bases and 5 bases, there was a span of 11 bases. The germline gives CDR1 SGDLS, CDR2 YYNGEE. CDR3 length: 14 amino acids. CDR3 sequence (DNA): TGTGCCAGCAGCGTAGAGTCGGGGGGTACTGAAGCTTTCTTT. It yields the protein CASSVESGGTEAFF.

V usage is TRBV5-4 and J usage is TRBJ2-7; D is unresolved. CDR1 and CDR2 (germline): SGHNT, YYREEE (reference sequence). V was pared by 0 bases and J by 0 bases, with 7 bases between. CDR3 length: 14 residues. CDR3 nucleotides: TGTGCCAGCAGCTTGGAGCTAAGCTCCTACGAGCAGTACTTC. Translating gives CASSLELSSYEQYF.

The rearrangement links TRBV5-1 to TRBJ2-7; 7 nucleotides match TRBD2. The junction had 5 bases not matched to a gene; V was cut back by 1 base and J by 1 base. The CDR3 covers 15 residues. Germline CDR1 SGHRS, CDR2 YFSETQ. For the CDR3, the DNA is TGCGCCAGCAGCTTGTTAGGGGAGGGTTCCTACGAGCAGTACTTC. Its protein product is CASSLLGEGSYEQYF.

This chain connects TRBV2 to TRBJ2-3, with 7 nucleotides matching TRBD2. CDR3 size: 15 residues. Germline loops: CDR1 SNHLY, CDR2 FYNNEI. V lost 3 bases, J lost 3 bases, and 6 bases stayed unmatched. CDR3 nucleotide sequence: TGTGCCAGCAGTGATCCAGCGGGGAAAACAGATACGCAGTATTTT. Its protein is CASSDPAGKTDTQYF.

The rearrangement links TRBV29-1 to TRBJ1-1, with 10 bases fitting TRBD1. The V and J ends lost 4 bases and 7 bases, in that order; junction bases with no gene match: 9. There are 14 residues in the CDR3. Germline V gene sequence: CDR1 SQVTM, CDR2 ANQGSEA. The CDR3 protein is CSVVMRTGGFEAFF. The DNA for the CDR3 is TGCAGCGTTGTCATGAGGACAGGGGGTTTTGAAGCTTTCTTT.

This clone was seen a single time. This rearrangement joins TRBV19 to TRBJ2-3, with 10 bases matching TRBD2. The V gene end was trimmed by 5 bases and the J gene end by 5 bases; junction bases not matched to a gene: 7. Germline-derived CDR1 and CDR2 are LNHDA and SQIVND (reference sequence). The CDR3 spans 15 residues. CDR3 coding DNA: TGTGCCAGTAGTGGCCTAGCGGGGGTGGGAGATACGCAGTATTTT. Amino acid sequence: CASSGLAGVGDTQYF.

In the case of this clone: Germline and junction disagree at one end, which may indicate a read error. The rearrangement joins TRBV6-1 to TRBJ1-4; D gene ambiguous. This CDR3 has 13 residues. CDR1 is MNHNS and CDR2 is SASEGT in the germline V gene. In nucleotides, the CDR3 is TGTGCCAGCAGTGAAGGGTCTAATGAAAGACTGTTTTTT. It encodes CASSEGSNERLFF.

This sequence joins TRBV12-5 and TRBJ2-1; D remains ambiguous. Germline V gene sequence: CDR1 LGHNT, CDR2 FRNRAP. This CDR3 has 14 residues. Trimming removed 6 bases at V and 2 bases at J, with 11 bases between. The chain's CDR3 is CASGSNGAYNEQFF. The CDR3 bases are TGTGCTAGTGGCTCAAATGGGGCCTACAATGAGCAGTTCTTC.

V gene TRBV5-4 combines with J gene TRBJ2-2; a possible D gene is TRBD2 (6 bases). CDR1 and CDR2 (germline): SGHNT, YYREEE (reference sequence). This CDR3 region has 14 residues. The V and J ends lost 6 bases and 1 base respectively, with 10 bases between them. CDR3 protein: CASMAGLNTGELFF. DNA of the CDR3: TGTGCCAGCATGGCGGGGCTGAACACCGGGGAGCTGTTTTTT.

The V and J genes are TRBV7-9 and TRBJ2-5, with 8 bases identical to TRBD2. V shed 6 bases, J shed 2 bases, and the junction held 8 bases outside the gene matches. CDR1 SEHNR and CDR2 FQNEAQ come from the germline V gene (reference sequence). CDR3 length: 15 residues. The CDR3 bases are TGTGCCAGCAGGCGGGGGGCAGGGAATCAAGAGACCCAGTACTTC. This sequence encodes CASRRGAGNQETQYF. Full variable domain (remainder filled in from reference TRBV7-9 and TRBJ2-5): DTGVSQNPRHKITKRGQNVTFRCDPISEHNRLYWYRQTLGQGPEFLTYFQNEAQLEKSRLLSDRFSAERPKGSFSTLEIQRTEQGDSAMYLCASRRGAGNQETQYFGPGTRLLVL.

This clone has only one observation. This sequence joins TRBV6-1 and TRBJ1-4; D remains ambiguous. Germline-derived CDR1 and CDR2 are MNHNS and SASEGT. Deletions cut 4 bases from V and 6 bases from J, with 3 bases between. The CDR3 contains 11 residues. CDR3 DNA sequence: TGTGCCAGCAGTGGGCATGAAAAACTGTTTTTT. Encoded protein: CASSGHEKLFF.

J is TRBJ2-4 and V is TRBV25-1; D is uncertain. This CDR3 contains 16 residues. V lost 2 bases to trimming and J lost 5 bases, with 16 bases between them. Germline CDR1 and CDR2: MGHDK and SYGVNS. CDR3 sequence reads: CASSETLGPRENIQYF. In DNA, the CDR3 is TGTGCCAGCAGTGAAACATTAGGACCCCGAGAAAACATTCAGTACTTC.

This rearrangement joins TRBV9 to TRBJ2-5; 10 bases match TRBD2. The length of the CDR3 is 14 residues. Germline CDR1 is SGDLS and CDR2 is YYNGEE. Trimming cost V 4 bases and J 4 bases; bases outside gene matches: 4. The CDR3 region is CASSKRTSGETQYF. In DNA, the CDR3 is TGTGCCAGCAGCAAAAGGACTAGCGGAGAGACCCAGTACTTC. Full variable domain (outside the CDR3, taken from reference TRBV9 and TRBJ2-5): DSGVTQTPKHLITATGQRVTLRCSPRSGDLSVYWYQQSLDQGLQFLIQYYNGEERAKGNILERFSAQQFPDLHSELNLSSLELGDSALYFCASSKRTSGETQYFGPGTRLLVL.